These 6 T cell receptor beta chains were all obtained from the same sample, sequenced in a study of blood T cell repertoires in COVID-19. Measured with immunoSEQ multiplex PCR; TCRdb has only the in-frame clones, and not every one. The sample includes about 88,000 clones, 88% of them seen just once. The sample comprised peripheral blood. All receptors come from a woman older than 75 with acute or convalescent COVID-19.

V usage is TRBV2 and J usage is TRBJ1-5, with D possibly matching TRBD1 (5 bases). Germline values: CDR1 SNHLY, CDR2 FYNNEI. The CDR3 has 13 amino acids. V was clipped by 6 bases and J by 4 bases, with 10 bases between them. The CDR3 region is CASRPGGNQPQHF. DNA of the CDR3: TGTGCCAGCAGGCCCGGGGGTAATCAGCCCCAGCATTTT.

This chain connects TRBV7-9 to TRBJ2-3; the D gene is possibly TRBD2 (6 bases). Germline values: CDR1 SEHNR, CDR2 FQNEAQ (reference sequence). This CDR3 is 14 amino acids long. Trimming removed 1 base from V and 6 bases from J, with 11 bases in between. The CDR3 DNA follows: TGTGCCAGCAGCTTAGGCGCTAGCGTTGATACGCAGTATTTT. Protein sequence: CASSLGASVDTQYF.

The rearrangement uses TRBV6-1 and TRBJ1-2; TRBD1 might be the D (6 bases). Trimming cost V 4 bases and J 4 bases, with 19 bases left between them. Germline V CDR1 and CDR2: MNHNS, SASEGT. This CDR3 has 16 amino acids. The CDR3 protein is CASSATGNTPVYGYTF. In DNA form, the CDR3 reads TGTGCCAGCAGTGCGACAGGTAACACACCAGTCTATGGCTACACCTTC.

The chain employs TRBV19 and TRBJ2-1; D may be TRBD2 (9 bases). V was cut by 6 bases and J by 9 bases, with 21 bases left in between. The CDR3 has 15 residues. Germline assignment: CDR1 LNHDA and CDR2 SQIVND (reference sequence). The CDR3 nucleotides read TGTGCCAGTAGCCCAGGGGGCGGGAGGGCCCTTGAGCAGTTCTTC. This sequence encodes CASSPGGGRALEQFF.

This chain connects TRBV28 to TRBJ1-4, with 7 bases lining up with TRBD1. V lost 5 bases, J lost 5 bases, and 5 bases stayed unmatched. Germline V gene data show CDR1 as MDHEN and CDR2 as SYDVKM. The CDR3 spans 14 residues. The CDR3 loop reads CASSDRVLNEKLFF. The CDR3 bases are TGTGCCAGCAGTGACAGGGTATTGAATGAAAAACTGTTTTTT.

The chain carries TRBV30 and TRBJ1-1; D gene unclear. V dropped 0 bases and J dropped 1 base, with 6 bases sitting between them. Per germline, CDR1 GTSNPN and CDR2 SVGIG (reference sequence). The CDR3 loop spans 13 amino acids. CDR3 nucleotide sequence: TGTGCCTGGAGTGTTGGCCCGAACACTGAAGCTTTCTTT. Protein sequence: CAWSVGPNTEAFF.